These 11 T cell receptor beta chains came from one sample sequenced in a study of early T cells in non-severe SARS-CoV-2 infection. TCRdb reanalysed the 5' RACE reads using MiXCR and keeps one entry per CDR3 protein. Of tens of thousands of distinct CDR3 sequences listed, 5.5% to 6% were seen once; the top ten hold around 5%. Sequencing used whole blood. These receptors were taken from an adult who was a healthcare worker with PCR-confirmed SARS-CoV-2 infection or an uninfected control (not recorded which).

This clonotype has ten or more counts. This CDR3 is CASSLIANEQFF. CDR3 nucleotide sequence: TGTGCCAGCAGCTTAATCGCCAATGAGCAGTTCTTC. The chain combines TRBV11-2 with TRBJ2-1; D not resolved. Germline CDR1 and CDR2: SGHAT and FQNNGV. V was shortened by 2 bases and J by 6 bases, with 5 bases between the two germline ends. This CDR3 spans 12 amino acids.

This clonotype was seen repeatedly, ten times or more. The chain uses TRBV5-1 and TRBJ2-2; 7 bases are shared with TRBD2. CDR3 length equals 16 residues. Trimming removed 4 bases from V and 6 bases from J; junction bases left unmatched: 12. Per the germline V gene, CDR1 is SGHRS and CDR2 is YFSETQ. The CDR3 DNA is TGCGCCAGCAGCCGGGGGGAGACGTCGTATCCCGGGGAGCTGTTTTTT. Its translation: CASSRGETSYPGELFF. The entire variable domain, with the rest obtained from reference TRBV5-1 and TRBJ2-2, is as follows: KAGVTQTPRYLIKTRGQQVTLSCSPISGHRSVSWYQQTPGQGLQFLFEYFSETQRNKGNFPGRFSGRQFSNSRSEMNVSTLELGDSALYLCASSRGETSYPGELFFGEGSRLTVL.

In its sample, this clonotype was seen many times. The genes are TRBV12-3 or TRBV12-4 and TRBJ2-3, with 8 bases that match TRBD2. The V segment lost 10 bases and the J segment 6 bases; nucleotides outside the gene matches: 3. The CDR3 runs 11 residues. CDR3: CAIGGGDTQYF. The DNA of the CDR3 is TGTGCCATCGGCGGGGGGGATACGCAGTATTTT.

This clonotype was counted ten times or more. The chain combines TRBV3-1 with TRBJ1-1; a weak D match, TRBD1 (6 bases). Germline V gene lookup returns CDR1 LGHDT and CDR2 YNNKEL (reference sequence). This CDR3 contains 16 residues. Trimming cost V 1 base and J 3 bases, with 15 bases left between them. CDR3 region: CASSQVVGGPDTEAFF. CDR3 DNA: TGTGCCAGCAGCCAAGTAGTGGGGGGCCCCGACACTGAAGCTTTCTTT.

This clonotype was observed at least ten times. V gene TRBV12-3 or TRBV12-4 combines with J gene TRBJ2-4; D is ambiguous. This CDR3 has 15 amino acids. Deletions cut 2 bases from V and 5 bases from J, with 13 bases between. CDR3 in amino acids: CASSLTPRGQNIQYF. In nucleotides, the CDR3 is TGTGCCAGCAGTTTAACCCCCCGAGGACAAAACATTCAGTACTTC.

The chain's CDR3 is CASSEQYWGARNTEAFF. CDR3 DNA: TGTGCCAGCAGTGAACAATACTGGGGCGCCCGGAACACTGAAGCTTTCTTT. This chain uses TRBV6-1 with TRBJ1-1, with D perhaps matching TRBD1 (5 bases). CDR3 length: 17 residues. From germline, CDR1 is MNHNS and CDR2 SASEGT. V lost 2 bases, J lost 1 base, and 17 bases lay in between.

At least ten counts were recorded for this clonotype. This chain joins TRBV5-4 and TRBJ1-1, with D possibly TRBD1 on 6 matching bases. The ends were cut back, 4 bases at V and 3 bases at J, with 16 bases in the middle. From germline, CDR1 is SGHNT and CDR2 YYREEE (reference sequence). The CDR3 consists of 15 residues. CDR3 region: CASSRKMGADTEAFF. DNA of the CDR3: TGTGCCAGCAGCCGTAAAATGGGGGCAGACACTGAAGCTTTCTTT.

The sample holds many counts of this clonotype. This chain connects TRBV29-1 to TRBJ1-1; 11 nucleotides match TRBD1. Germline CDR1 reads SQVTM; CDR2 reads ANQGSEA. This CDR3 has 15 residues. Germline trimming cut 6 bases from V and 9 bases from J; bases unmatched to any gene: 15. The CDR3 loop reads CSVTVAGTGGGKAFF. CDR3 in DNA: TGCAGCGTCACAGTTGCCGGGACAGGGGGTGGGAAAGCTTTCTTT.

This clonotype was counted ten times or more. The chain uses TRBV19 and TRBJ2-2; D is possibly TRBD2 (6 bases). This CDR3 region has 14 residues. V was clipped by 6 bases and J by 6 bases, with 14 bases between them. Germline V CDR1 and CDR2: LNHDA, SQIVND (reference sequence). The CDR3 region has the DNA TGTGCCAGTAGCTCCGGGGGAGTCGCCGGGGAGCTGTTTTTT. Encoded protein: CASSSGGVAGELFF. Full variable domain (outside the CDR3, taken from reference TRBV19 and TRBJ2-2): DGGITQSPKYLFRKEGQNVTLSCEQNLNHDAMYWYRQDPGQGLRLIYYSQIVNDFQKGDIAEGYSVSREKKESFPLTVTSAQKNPTAFYLCASSSGGVAGELFFGEGSRLTVL.

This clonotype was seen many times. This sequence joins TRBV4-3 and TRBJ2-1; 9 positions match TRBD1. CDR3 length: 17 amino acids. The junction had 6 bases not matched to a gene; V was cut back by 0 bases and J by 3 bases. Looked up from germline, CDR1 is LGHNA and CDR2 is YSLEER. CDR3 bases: TGCGCCAGCAGCCAAGATCCTAGGGGACAGGGCTACAATGAGCAGTTCTTC. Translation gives CASSQDPRGQGYNEQFF.

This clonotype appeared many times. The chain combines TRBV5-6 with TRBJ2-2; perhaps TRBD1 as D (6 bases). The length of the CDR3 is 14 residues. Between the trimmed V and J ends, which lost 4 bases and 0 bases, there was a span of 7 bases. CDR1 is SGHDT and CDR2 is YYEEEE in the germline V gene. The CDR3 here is CASSGTPNTGELFF. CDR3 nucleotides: TGTGCCAGCAGCGGGACACCGAACACCGGGGAGCTGTTTTTT.